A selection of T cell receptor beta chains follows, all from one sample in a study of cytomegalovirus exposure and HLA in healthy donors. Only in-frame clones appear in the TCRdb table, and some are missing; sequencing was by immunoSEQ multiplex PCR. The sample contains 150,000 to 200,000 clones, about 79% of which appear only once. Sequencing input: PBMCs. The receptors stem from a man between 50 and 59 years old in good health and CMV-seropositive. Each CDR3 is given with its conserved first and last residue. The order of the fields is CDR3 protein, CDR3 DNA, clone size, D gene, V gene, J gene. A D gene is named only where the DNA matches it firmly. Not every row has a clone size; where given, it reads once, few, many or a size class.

CDR3 protein: CASSLRGRGEKLFF
CDR3 DNA: TGTGCCAGCAGCCTCAGGGGGCGAGGCGAAAAACTGTTTTTT
clone size: .
D gene: TRBD1
V gene: TRBV5-4
J gene: TRBJ1-4

CDR3 protein: CASSLEGVNTEAFF
CDR3 DNA: TGTGCCAGCAGCTTGGAGGGAGTAAACACTGAAGCTTTCTTT
clone size: few
D gene: .
V gene: TRBV5-6
J gene: TRBJ1-1

CDR3 protein: CASSPLGLATTPETQYF
CDR3 DNA: TGTGCCAGCAGCCCCCTGGGACTAGCCACGACTCCAGAGACCCAGTACTTC
clone size: .
D gene: .
V gene: TRBV21-1
J gene: TRBJ2-5

CDR3 protein: CASSLLPGQSNQPQHF
CDR3 DNA: TGTGCCAGCAGTTTACTACCGGGACAGAGCAATCAGCCCCAGCATTTT
clone size: few
D gene: TRBD1
V gene: TRBV6-6
J gene: TRBJ1-5

CDR3 protein: CASSQDRDRGYDTQYF
CDR3 DNA: TGCGCCAGCAGCCAAGATCGGGACAGGGGGTATGATACGCAGTATTTT
clone size: .
D gene: TRBD1
V gene: TRBV4-1
J gene: TRBJ2-3

CDR3 protein: CASSEIEMAGHGYTF
CDR3 DNA: TGTGCCAGCAGTGAAATCGAGATGGCAGGGCATGGCTACACCTTC
clone size: .
D gene: .
V gene: TRBV6-1
J gene: TRBJ1-2

CDR3 protein: CSSSLGGALNTEAFF
CDR3 DNA: TGTTCCAGCAGCTTAGGGGGAGCTCTGAACACTGAAGCTTTCTTT
clone size: .
D gene: .
V gene: TRBV7-9
J gene: TRBJ1-1

CDR3 protein: CASSWGRDIETQYF
CDR3 DNA: TGTGCCAGCAGCTGGGGACGGGACATAGAGACCCAGTACTTC
clone size: few
D gene: .
V gene: TRBV5-4
J gene: TRBJ2-5

CDR3 protein: CASSKVDRLSTDTQYF
CDR3 DNA: TGTGCCAGCAGCAAGGTTGACCGACTAAGCACAGATACGCAGTATTTT
clone size: .
D gene: .
V gene: TRBV7-3
J gene: TRBJ2-3

CDR3 protein: CVSSSDRENLETQYF
CDR3 DNA: TGTGTCAGCAGTTCGGACAGGGAGAACTTGGAGACCCAGTACTTC
clone size: .
D gene: TRBD1
V gene: TRBV6-6
J gene: TRBJ2-5

CDR3 protein: CASSFGPGGTGELFF
CDR3 DNA: TGTGCCAGCAGCTTTGGACCTGGAGGTACCGGGGAGCTGTTTTTT
clone size: .
D gene: .
V gene: TRBV12-1
J gene: TRBJ2-2

CDR3 protein: CASSKDRRGYNSPLHF
CDR3 DNA: TGTGCCAGCAGCAAGGACAGGAGGGGATATAATTCACCCCTCCACTTT
clone size: .
D gene: TRBD1
V gene: TRBV5-5
J gene: TRBJ1-6

CDR3 protein: CAWSVAGAGNQPQHF
CDR3 DNA: TGTGCCTGGAGTGTAGCGGGGGCTGGTAATCAGCCCCAGCATTTT
clone size: .
D gene: .
V gene: TRBV30
J gene: TRBJ1-5

CDR3 protein: CASSELGGNQETQYF
CDR3 DNA: TGTGCCAGCAGTGAATTAGGGGGAAACCAGGAGACCCAGTACTTC
clone size: .
D gene: .
V gene: TRBV6-1
J gene: TRBJ2-5

CDR3 protein: CASSEARSGSYNEQFF
CDR3 DNA: TGTGCCAGCAGTGAAGCGCGTAGCGGCTCCTACAATGAGCAGTTCTTC
clone size: .
D gene: .
V gene: TRBV2
J gene: TRBJ2-1

CDR3 protein: CASSSDYTDTQYF
CDR3 DNA: TGCGCCAGCAGCTCCGACTACACAGATACGCAGTATTTT
clone size: .
D gene: .
V gene: TRBV5-1
J gene: TRBJ2-3

CDR3 protein: CASSFRQGAPNEQFF
CDR3 DNA: TGTGCCAGCAGCTTTCGACAGGGGGCGCCAAATGAGCAGTTCTTC
clone size: few
D gene: TRBD1
V gene: TRBV9
J gene: TRBJ2-1

CDR3 protein: CASSYGGQETQYF
CDR3 DNA: TGTGCCAGTAGTTACGGGGGCCAAGAGACCCAGTACTTC
clone size: .
D gene: .
V gene: TRBV19
J gene: TRBJ2-5

CDR3 protein: CASSQESYQPQHF
CDR3 DNA: TGTGCCAGCAGCCAAGAGTCCTATCAGCCCCAGCATTTT
clone size: once
D gene: .
V gene: TRBV4-2
J gene: TRBJ1-5

CDR3 protein: CASSSDRSGGEKLFF
CDR3 DNA: TGTGCCAGCAGCTCCGATAGGAGCGGGGGTGAAAAACTGTTTTTT
clone size: once
D gene: .
V gene: TRBV7-9
J gene: TRBJ1-4

CDR3 protein: CASKTDRGGYGYTF
CDR3 DNA: TGTGCCAGCAAAACCGACAGGGGAGGCTATGGCTACACCTTC
clone size: .
D gene: TRBD1
V gene: TRBV7-2
J gene: TRBJ1-2

CDR3 protein: CASSLLPKKIGGSAYGYTF
CDR3 DNA: TGTGCCAGCAGTTTACTACCGAAAAAAATAGGGGGATCGGCCTATGGCTACACCTTC
clone size: .
D gene: .
V gene: TRBV27
J gene: TRBJ1-2

CDR3 protein: CASSLYRGLGYTF
CDR3 DNA: TGTGCCAGCAGTCTATACAGGGGACTGGGCTACACCTTC
clone size: .
D gene: TRBD1
V gene: TRBV6-1
J gene: TRBJ1-2

CDR3 protein: CASSFRQASNLGNTIYF
CDR3 DNA: TGTGCCAGCAGCTTCCGGCAGGCCTCTAACCTTGGAAACACCATATATTTT
clone size: .
D gene: .
V gene: TRBV13
J gene: TRBJ1-3

CDR3 protein: CASSLSPGRVTDTQYF
CDR3 DNA: TGTGCCAGCAGCTTATCGCCAGGGAGGGTCACAGATACGCAGTATTTT
clone size: .
D gene: TRBD2
V gene: TRBV11-1
J gene: TRBJ2-3

CDR3 protein: CASSYSGGDTEAFF
CDR3 DNA: TGTGCCAGCAGTTACTCGGGGGGGGACACTGAAGCTTTCTTT
clone size: .
D gene: .
V gene: TRBV6-5
J gene: TRBJ1-1

CDR3 protein: CASSPVNRGGTEAFF
CDR3 DNA: TGTGCCAGCTCACCAGTAAACAGGGGAGGTACTGAAGCTTTCTTT
clone size: .
D gene: TRBD1
V gene: TRBV18
J gene: TRBJ1-1

CDR3 protein: CASSIYAAYNSPLHF
CDR3 DNA: TGTGCCAGTAGTATCTACGCCGCCTATAATTCACCCCTCCACTTT
clone size: few
D gene: .
V gene: TRBV19
J gene: TRBJ1-6

CDR3 protein: CASSARVQTGVLRYEQYF
CDR3 DNA: TGTGCCAGCAGTGCCCGGGTTCAAACAGGGGTCCTTCGCTACGAGCAGTACTTC
clone size: .
D gene: TRBD1
V gene: TRBV6-1
J gene: TRBJ2-7

CDR3 protein: CASADRGRRIYGYTF
CDR3 DNA: TGTGCCAGTGCGGACAGGGGGCGCCGAATCTATGGCTACACCTTC
clone size: once
D gene: TRBD1
V gene: TRBV19
J gene: TRBJ1-2

CDR3 protein: CATRVGLGANVLTF
CDR3 DNA: TGTGCCACCAGAGTTGGGCTCGGGGCCAACGTCCTGACTTTC
clone size: .
D gene: .
V gene: TRBV15
J gene: TRBJ2-6

CDR3 protein: CASSRQGITGELFF
CDR3 DNA: TGTGCCAGCAGCCGACAGGGGATCACCGGGGAGCTGTTTTTT
clone size: .
D gene: TRBD1
V gene: TRBV11-3
J gene: TRBJ2-2

CDR3 protein: CASSQDSGTINEQFF
CDR3 DNA: TGCGCCAGCAGCCAAGATTCCGGGACTATCAATGAGCAGTTCTTC
clone size: .
D gene: TRBD2
V gene: TRBV4-1
J gene: TRBJ2-1

CDR3 protein: CASSSQETQYF
CDR3 DNA: TGTGCCAGCAGTTCTCAAGAGACCCAGTACTTC
clone size: .
D gene: .
V gene: TRBV27
J gene: TRBJ2-5

CDR3 protein: CASSRRTGNQPQHF
CDR3 DNA: TGTGCCAGCAGCCGTCGGACAGGGAATCAGCCCCAGCATTTT
clone size: few
D gene: TRBD1
V gene: TRBV6-1
J gene: TRBJ1-5

CDR3 protein: CASIRGRGNTIYF
CDR3 DNA: TGTGCCAGCATACGGGGTCGAGGAAACACCATATATTTT
clone size: few
D gene: .
V gene: TRBV28
J gene: TRBJ1-3

CDR3 protein: CASSQDGAGRNTIYF
CDR3 DNA: TGTGCCAGCAGCCAAGACGGGGCGGGGAGGAACACCATATATTTT
clone size: .
D gene: .
V gene: TRBV4-2
J gene: TRBJ1-3

CDR3 protein: CASSQGTNDRKLFF
CDR3 DNA: TGTGCCAGCAGCCAGGGGACGAACGACAGAAAACTGTTTTTT
clone size: .
D gene: .
V gene: TRBV28
J gene: TRBJ1-4

CDR3 protein: CASSLRGTDTQYF
CDR3 DNA: TGTGCCAGCAGCCTGCGCGGGACAGATACGCAGTATTTT
clone size: .
D gene: .
V gene: TRBV5-6
J gene: TRBJ2-3

CDR3 protein: CASSLSRLGGYTF
CDR3 DNA: TGTGCCAGCAGTTTATCCCGACTCGGTGGCTACACCTTC
clone size: once
D gene: .
V gene: TRBV27
J gene: TRBJ1-2

CDR3 protein: CASSLSSGEYNEQFF
CDR3 DNA: TGCGCCAGCAGCTTGAGTAGCGGGGAGTACAATGAGCAGTTCTTC
clone size: .
D gene: TRBD2
V gene: TRBV5-1
J gene: TRBJ2-1

CDR3 protein: CASSEIGPSWDRGVDNEQFF
CDR3 DNA: TGTGCCAGCAGTGAAATAGGCCCCAGTTGGGACAGGGGAGTCGACAATGAGCAGTTCTTC
clone size: .
D gene: TRBD1
V gene: TRBV2
J gene: TRBJ2-1

CDR3 protein: CASSLGPIEAFF
CDR3 DNA: TGTGCCAGCAGCTTAGGGCCGATTGAAGCTTTCTTT
clone size: few
D gene: .
V gene: TRBV7-9
J gene: TRBJ1-1

CDR3 protein: CASSEWGPTYNEQFF
CDR3 DNA: TGTGCCAGCAGTGAGTGGGGGCCCACCTACAATGAGCAGTTCTTC
clone size: .
D gene: .
V gene: TRBV2
J gene: TRBJ2-1

CDR3 protein: CASSLPGATGELFF
CDR3 DNA: TGCGCCAGCAGCTTGCCAGGGGCCACCGGGGAGCTGTTTTTT
clone size: .
D gene: .
V gene: TRBV5-1
J gene: TRBJ2-2

CDR3 protein: CASSLNGVRGRPASYEQYF
CDR3 DNA: TGTGCCAGCAGCTTAAATGGCGTCAGGGGGCGACCGGCCTCCTACGAGCAGTACTTC
clone size: .
D gene: TRBD1
V gene: TRBV7-9
J gene: TRBJ2-7

CDR3 protein: CASSAWAGYEQYF
CDR3 DNA: TGTGCCAGCAGCGCCTGGGCGGGCTACGAGCAGTACTTC
clone size: .
D gene: .
V gene: TRBV5-4
J gene: TRBJ2-7

CDR3 protein: CASSPPQPLNTIYF
CDR3 DNA: TGTGCCAGCTCACCACCACAGCCCTTGAACACCATATATTTT
clone size: once
D gene: .
V gene: TRBV18
J gene: TRBJ1-3

CDR3 protein: CASSSDRITYNSPLHF
CDR3 DNA: TGTGCCAGCAGTTCCGACAGGATAACATATAATTCACCCCTCCACTTT
clone size: .
D gene: .
V gene: TRBV27
J gene: TRBJ1-6

CDR3 protein: CASSVGAGGYETQYF
CDR3 DNA: TGTGCCAGCAGCGTCGGGGCGGGGGGGTATGAGACCCAGTACTTC
clone size: .
D gene: TRBD2
V gene: TRBV9
J gene: TRBJ2-5

CDR3 protein: CASAHYGYSGANVLTF
CDR3 DNA: TGTGCCAGCGCACACTATGGCTACTCTGGGGCCAACGTCCTGACTTTC
clone size: .
D gene: .
V gene: TRBV2
J gene: TRBJ2-6

CDR3 protein: CASSQERGLQETQYF
CDR3 DNA: TGTGCCAGCAGCCAAGAGCGAGGGTTACAAGAGACCCAGTACTTC
clone size: .
D gene: .
V gene: TRBV4-2
J gene: TRBJ2-5

CDR3 protein: CASSPGQFSSGANVLTF
CDR3 DNA: TGTGCCAGCAGTCCCGGACAGTTCAGCTCTGGGGCCAACGTCCTGACTTTC
clone size: .
D gene: .
V gene: TRBV28
J gene: TRBJ2-6

CDR3 protein: CASSYSRAVLYEQYF
CDR3 DNA: TGTGCCAGCAGTTACTCGCGAGCGGTCCTCTACGAGCAGTACTTC
clone size: .
D gene: .
V gene: TRBV6-5
J gene: TRBJ2-7